This entry is about one T cell receptor beta chain. In this sample, this clonotype turned up many times. Its antigen has not been determined. Base quality data are lacking; no much larger clone is found one base away. This sample is part of a study of Graves' ophthalmopathy and Graves' hyperthyroidism (dated by TCRdb to 2016 to 2018). At the level of the whole study: Peripheral blood was collected at initial diagnosis, before any treatment. TCR beta repertoire signatures were used to distinguish Graves' ophthalmopathy from Graves' hyperthyroidism and to predict progression to ophthalmopathy. In total, over 130 blood samples were TCR-sequenced: under 45 ophthalmopathy, approximately 75 hyperthyroidism and roughly 17 hyperthyroidism-to-ophthalmopathy patients. To explore V-J signatures that distinguish ophthalmopathy from hyperthyroidism, a discovery set of 100 patients was enrolled, made up of 40 to 45 with ophthalmopathy and under 65 with stable hyperthyroidism. An independent validation cohort comprised about 20 hyperthyroidism patients and 15 to 17 patients who later progressed from hyperthyroidism to ophthalmopathy. In five or six hyperthyroidism patients, T-cell repertoires of thyroid tissue and blood were compared. Following sampling, methimazole starting at 30 mg daily was administered to hyperthyroidism patients, and high-dose intravenous methylprednisolone was administered to ophthalmopathy patients. Here is what the overall study found, with its caveats: The 13-signature model separated ophthalmopathy from stable hyperthyroidism with approximately 88% sensitivity and 81.08% specificity in cross-validation, and 80%/75% in the test set. Sample size was not statistically predetermined, and group allocation was not concealed from the investigators. Most expanded thyroid clonotypes with frequency above 0.001 were also detected in blood, suggesting blood repertoires may reflect the thyroid immune response. In validation, the model predicted ophthalmopathy progression with 70.59% sensitivity and approximately 78% specificity; eleven to twelve predicted patients were CT-confirmed with GO in a median of roughly 6.8 months.

Hyperthyroidism was defined as stable when no progression to ophthalmopathy occurred within 18 months of follow-up. Hyperthyroidism patients were newly diagnosed, with disease duration under 2 months, and aged 18 to 65 years. Patients with other autoimmune diseases, uncontrolled infections, pregnancy or lactation were excluded. Diagnosis relied on clinical symptoms, serum thyroxine, TRAb, thyroid ultrasound and orbital computed tomography. Using Ficoll-Paque density gradient centrifugation, PBMCs were isolated from 8.5 to 10 ml of fresh peripheral blood. Trizol reagent was used to extract the total RNA, and its quality was then checked on an Agilent 2100 Bioanalyzer. Relative to germline, V is 6 bases shorter and J is 14 bases shorter, with 26 bases between their ends. The CDR1 and CDR2 encoded by the germline V gene (reference sequence) are MNHEY and SMNVEV. Spanning cysteine to phenylalanine, the CDR3 consists of 15 amino acids. The read is trimmed to its CDR3 DNA, 45 bases read in frame from base 1.

TCR beta CDR3 regions were amplified from RNA transcripts for repertoire sequencing. The first round of RT-PCR was done with HTBI primers and the Qiagen OneStep RT-PCR kit, and was followed by a second round of multiplex PCR, then size selection and purification. Sequencing of the libraries was carried out on an Illumina HiSeq2000 in paired-end mode with 100 bp reads. For the original study's pipeline: Reads were processed with SOAPnuke, discarding reads with adapters, uncalled bases, mean Phred below 15, or no exact constant-primer or identifier match. High-quality paired reads were merged with COPE v1.2.5. Clonotypes were defined as unique nucleotide sequences and were aligned to IMGT TRB V, D and J references using MiTCR v1.1. Analysis was restricted to V-J combinations with a frequency above 0.0001, which covered roughly 99% of repertoires. For each V-J combination, a TCR clonal expansion and chaos score was defined as F50 clonal expansion divided by the chaos observed in the TCRdist matrix. Welch's t-statistics and random forest were used to reduce features to about a dozen V-J combinations, which were fed into a naive Bayes classifier. Thyroid-blood repertoire similarity was quantified with the Morisita-Horn index. Through fastp at Q25 and MiXCR, TCRdb rebuilt clones from the public reads, retaining in-frame beta chains. Duplicate CDR3 protein sequences are folded into a single record with the most common DNA and genes. These V and J calls are TCRdb output, not the study's own analysis. The sample includes 300,000 to 450,000 distinct CDR3 sequences, with roughly 15% observed a single time. The top ten clones comprise roughly 2.3% of the sample.

The sequenced sample was peripheral blood. This clonotype was obtained from an adult woman with stable Graves' hyperthyroidism. Recombination connected TRBV27 to TRBJ2-4; 6 matching bases give a weak D call of TRBD1. The DNA sequence is as follows: TGTGCCAGCAGCTCTACAGGGAATCTTAGGGGGATTAAGTACTTC. It encodes CASSSTGNLRGIKYF.